These 22 T cell receptor beta chains were all obtained from the same sample, sequenced in a study of blood T cell repertoires in COVID-19. TCRdb's table, derived via immunoSEQ multiplex PCR, lists solely in-frame clones and lacks some. The top ten clones hold about 9.7% of a sample with some 220,000 clones, about 79% of them seen once. What was sequenced was peripheral blood. The receptors were gathered from a man between 45 and 60 years old with active or convalescent COVID-19.

The chain couples TRBV5-5 to TRBJ1-4; 9 bases match TRBD1. Germline V gives CDR1 SGHKS, CDR2 YYEKEE (reference sequence). After removal of 2 bases from V and 6 bases from J, the junction contained 8 bases not matched to a gene. The CDR3 is 16 residues long. Here the CDR3 DNA reads TGTGCCAGCAGCTTCCTGCCGGGACAGGGAGATGAAAAACTGTTTTTT. Amino acids: CASSFLPGQGDEKLFF.

The chain carries TRBV5-1 and TRBJ2-7; perhaps TRBD2 as D (6 bases). The V and J ends lost 0 bases and 5 bases respectively, with 9 bases between them. CDR3 length equals 13 residues. Germline lookup yields CDR1 SGHRS and CDR2 YFSETQ. The CDR3 region is CASSLGGGNEQYV. CDR3 nucleotide sequence: TGCGCCAGCAGCTTGGGTGGGGGGAACGAGCAGTACGTC.

This chain connects TRBV5-4 to TRBJ1-1; D is possibly TRBD1 (6 bases). CDR3 length equals 12 residues. The V and J ends lost 1 base and 9 bases respectively, with 10 bases between them. Germline V gene data show CDR1 as SGHNT and CDR2 as YYREEE (reference sequence). In DNA, the CDR3 is TGTGCCAGCAGCTTGAAGGGGGAGAAAGCTTTCTTT. Residues: CASSLKGEKAFF.

This clone was picked up many times. The V and J genes are TRBV7-3 and TRBJ2-1; the D gene is possibly TRBD2 (6 bases). The CDR3 runs 13 residues. The V end was cut by 0 bases, the J end by 8 bases, with 8 bases between. Germline CDR1 reads SGHTA; CDR2 reads FQGTGA. The chain's CDR3 is CASSLTREDEQFF. CDR3 DNA: TGTGCCAGCAGCTTAACCAGGGAGGATGAGCAGTTCTTC.

This rearrangement joins TRBV6-1 to TRBJ2-1; D is unresolved. CDR1 MNHNS and CDR2 SASEGT come from the germline V gene. V gave up 3 bases and J gave up 2 bases, with 14 bases separating them. The CDR3 totals 16 residues. The CDR3 is CASSEGPLGAYNEQFF. CDR3 sequence (DNA): TGTGCCAGCAGTGAGGGTCCCCTGGGCGCCTACAATGAGCAGTTCTTC.

The CDR3 protein is CASSQDFYGYTF. Here the CDR3 DNA reads TGTGCCAGCAGCCAAGACTTCTATGGCTACACCTTC. The genes are TRBV3-1 (or the pseudogene TRBV3-2) and TRBJ1-2; no firm D call. Trimming took off 0 bases at V and 4 bases at J, with 3 bases between the two ends. Germline CDR1 is LGHDT and CDR2 is YNNKEL (reference sequence). The CDR3 covers 12 residues.

The chain links TRBV5-5 to TRBJ2-5, with a weak D call TRBD2 (5 bases). Per the germline V gene, CDR1 is SGHKS and CDR2 is YYEKEE (reference sequence). The CDR3 is 14 residues long. Between the trimmed V and J ends, which lost 0 bases and 5 bases, there was a span of 11 bases. CDR3 protein: CASSLVGREETQYF. The CDR3 nucleotides read TGTGCCAGCAGCTTGGTGGGAAGGGAGGAGACCCAGTACTTC.

The genes are TRBV9 and TRBJ1-4; perhaps TRBD1 as D (6 bases). The CDR3 length is 15 residues. Trimming removed 3 bases from V and 6 bases from J, with 15 bases in between. Germline V gene lookup returns CDR1 SGDLS and CDR2 YYNGEE. DNA for the CDR3: TGTGCCAGCAGCGGCCTAGGGGGATTGGATGAAAAACTGTTTTTT. Protein product: CASSGLGGLDEKLFF. The full variable domain, rest sourced from reference TRBV9 and TRBJ1-4, is DSGVTQTPKHLITATGQRVTLRCSPRSGDLSVYWYQQSLDQGLQFLIQYYNGEERAKGNILERFSAQQFPDLHSELNLSSLELGDSALYFCASSGLGGLDEKLFFGSGTQLSVL.

The chain has TRBV6-2 or TRBV6-3 and TRBJ1-5; 11 nucleotides agree with TRBD1. The CDR3 sequence is 16 residues long. CDR1 and CDR2 (germline): MNHEY, SVGEGT. The trim removed 6 bases at V and 6 bases at J, leaving 10 bases unmatched. The CDR3 nucleotides read TGTGCCAGCAGCTCCTCCGGGACAGGGGGTAGTCAGCCCCAGCATTTT. Translated, it gives CASSSSGTGGSQPQHF.

The chain links TRBV28 to TRBJ1-5; D gene uncertain. CDR3 length: 12 amino acids. V dropped 8 bases and J dropped 2 bases, with 7 bases sitting between them. CDR1 is MDHEN, CDR2 SYDVKM, per germline. CDR3 loop: CASRRGNQPQHF. CDR3 in DNA: TGTGCCAGCCGGAGGGGCAATCAGCCCCAGCATTTT.

The chain is built from TRBV28 and TRBJ2-3; D is undetermined. CDR1 is MDHEN and CDR2 is SYDVKM in the germline V gene. V shed 4 bases and J shed 2 bases, with 4 bases lying between them. This CDR3 contains 12 residues. CDR3 coding DNA: TGTGCCAGCAGTTCATTCACAGATACGCAGTATTTT. This encodes CASSSFTDTQYF.

This rearrangement joins TRBV28 to TRBJ1-2; a possible D gene is TRBD1 (6 bases). The germline V gene has CDR1 MDHEN and CDR2 SYDVKM. This CDR3 contains 11 residues. The V gene lost 6 bases and the J gene lost 12 bases, with 14 bases spanning the gap. The CDR3: CASRVQGSDTF. The CDR3, as DNA: TGTGCCAGCAGGGTACAGGGATCCGACACCTTC.

The count of this clone is one. V is TRBV6-2 or TRBV6-3 and J is TRBJ1-2; D is unclear. Between the trimmed V and J ends, which lost 5 bases and 3 bases, there was a span of 7 bases. This CDR3 is 12 amino acids long. Germline V gives CDR1 MNHEY, CDR2 SVGEGT. The CDR3: CASSRTYYGYTF. The DNA of the CDR3 is TGTGCCAGCAGTAGGACTTACTATGGCTACACCTTC.

The V and J genes are TRBV5-6 and TRBJ2-5; possible D gene TRBD2, 6 bases. From germline, CDR1 is SGHDT and CDR2 YYEEEE. This CDR3 is 13 amino acids long. Trimming removed 4 bases from V and 7 bases from J, with 14 bases in between. In DNA, the CDR3 is TGTGCCAGCAGCCTACTTGCGGGGACGACCCAGTACTTC. This sequence encodes CASSLLAGTTQYF.

This clone was seen more than once but under ten times. The chain combines TRBV7-2 with TRBJ1-3; the D is unclear. In germline, CDR1 is SGHTA, CDR2 FQGNSA. V dropped 5 bases and J dropped 1 base, with 12 bases sitting between them. This CDR3 region has 15 residues. The CDR3 DNA is TGTGCCAGCAGCCCGTACGAGCTTTCTGGAAACACCATATATTTT. Amino acid sequence: CASSPYELSGNTIYF. The complete variable domain, with remaining parts taken from reference TRBV7-2 and TRBJ1-3, reads GAGVSQSPSNKVTEKGKDVELRCDPISGHTALYWYRQSLGQGLEFLIYFQGNSAPDKSGLPSDRFSAERTGGSVSTLTIQRTQQEDSAVYLCASSPYELSGNTIYFGEGSWLTVV.

This chain uses TRBV19 with TRBJ1-2, with 8 bases fitting TRBD1. Germline V gene data show CDR1 as LNHDA and CDR2 as SQIVND (reference sequence). After removal of 8 bases from V and 5 bases from J, the junction contained 13 bases not matched to a gene. The CDR3 length is 15 residues. Here the CDR3 reads CASWAGTGGVYGYTF. In DNA, the CDR3 is TGTGCCAGTTGGGCCGGAACAGGGGGGGTTTATGGCTACACCTTC.

This clone was detected a few times. The chain carries TRBV27 and TRBJ2-1; D may be TRBD1 (6 bases). The CDR3 loop spans 12 amino acids. Per the germline V gene, CDR1 is MNHEY and CDR2 is SMNVEV (reference sequence). Deletions cut 5 bases from V and 8 bases from J, with 10 bases between. CDR3 DNA: TGTGCCAGCAGTGAACAGGGCCATGAGCAGTTCTTC. Its translation: CASSEQGHEQFF.

The CDR3 region is CASRYTGVSYQPQHF. The CDR3, as DNA: TGTGCCAGCAGATACACAGGGGTCTCGTATCAGCCCCAGCATTTT. The chain carries TRBV28 and TRBJ1-5, with TRBD1 identical over 7 bases. CDR3 length: 15 amino acids. The V and J ends lost 6 bases and 5 bases, in that order; junction bases with no gene match: 10. From germline, CDR1 is MDHEN and CDR2 SYDVKM.

This clone occurred a few times. The J gene is TRBJ1-5, the V gene TRBV6-1, with TRBD1 matching 8 bases. The length of the CDR3 is 18 residues. The V gene end was trimmed by 1 base and the J gene end by 5 bases; junction bases not matched to a gene: 13. Germline V gene data show CDR1 as MNHNS and CDR2 as SASEGT. The CDR3 loop reads CASSEVRGQGRIDQPQHF. CDR3 sequence (DNA): TGTGCCAGCAGTGAAGTAAGAGGACAGGGTCGGATCGATCAGCCCCAGCATTTT.

In DNA form, the CDR3 reads TGTGCCACCCGGGACAGGGTCCCAGAGACCCAGTACTTC. Encoded protein: CATRDRVPETQYF. The chain combines TRBV21-1 with TRBJ2-5; TRBD1 is taken as the D call from the table, unchecked against the DNA. TRBV21-1 is a pseudogene locus. The CDR3 runs to 13 residues.

V is TRBV9 and J is TRBJ2-7, with 10 nucleotides matching TRBD2. V lost 4 bases, J lost 2 bases, and 6 bases stayed unmatched. Germline V gene data show CDR1 as SGDLS and CDR2 as YYNGEE. CDR3 length equals 15 residues. This CDR3 reads CASSSGLAEPYEQYF. The CDR3 DNA reads TGTGCCAGCAGCTCCGGACTAGCGGAGCCCTACGAGCAGTACTTC.

V and J are TRBV11-2 and TRBJ1-6, with unresolved D. The V gene's germline CDR1 is SGHAT and CDR2 FQNNGV. V gave up 3 bases and J gave up 7 bases, with 4 bases separating them. The length of the CDR3 is 12 residues. CDR3 DNA: TGTGCCAGCAGCTTCAGAAATTCACCCCTCCACTTT. Translating gives CASSFRNSPLHF. Drawing the rest from reference TRBV11-2 and TRBJ1-6, the complete variable domain is EAGVAQSPRYKIIEKRQSVAFWCNPISGHATLYWYQQILGQGPKLLIQFQNNGVVDDSQLPKDRFSAERLKGVDSTLKIQPAKLEDSAVYLCASSFRNSPLHFGNGTRLTVT.